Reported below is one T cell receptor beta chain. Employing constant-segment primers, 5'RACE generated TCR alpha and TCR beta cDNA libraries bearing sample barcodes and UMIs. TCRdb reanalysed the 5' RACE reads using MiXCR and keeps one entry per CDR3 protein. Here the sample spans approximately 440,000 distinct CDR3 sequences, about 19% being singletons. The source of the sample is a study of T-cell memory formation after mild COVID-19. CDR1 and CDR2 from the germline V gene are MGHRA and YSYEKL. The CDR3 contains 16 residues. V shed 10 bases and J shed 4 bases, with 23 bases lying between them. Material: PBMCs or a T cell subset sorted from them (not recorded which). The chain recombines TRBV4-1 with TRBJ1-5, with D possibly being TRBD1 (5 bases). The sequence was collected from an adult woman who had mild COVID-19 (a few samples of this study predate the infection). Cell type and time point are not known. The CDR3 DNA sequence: TGCGCCAACTGTGCCGCCCCTTGGGGGGTGAATCAGCCCCAGCATTTT. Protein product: CANCAAPWGVNQPQHF.